These T cell receptor beta chains were read from a single sample in a study of tissue T cells after allogeneic stem cell transplantation. Data came from immunoSEQ multiplex PCR; TCRdb stores just in-frame clones and leaves some out. The repertoire holds over 25,000 clones, with 85% as singletons. The sequenced sample was blood, obtained before transplantation. The receptors were sampled from a woman aged 18 to 55 who later had graft-versus-host disease after an allogeneic stem cell transplant. Both conserved end residues are part of each CDR3. A D gene is named only where the DNA matches it firmly. A clone size is listed for some rows: how often the clone was seen (once, few, many), or a class if it is expanded.

.	TRBV28	TRBJ2-1	TRBD2	CASSFAGVDNEQFF	TGTGCCAGCAGTTTCGCGGGGGTTGATAATGAGCAGTTCTTC
.	TRBV7-9	TRBJ2-6	.	CASSLIGAGANVLTF	TGTGCCAGCAGCTTAATCGGGGCTGGGGCCAACGTCCTGACTTTC
.	TRBV28	TRBJ2-1	TRBD2	CASSLALAGRDEQFF	TGTGCCAGCAGTTTAGCACTAGCGGGGAGGGATGAGCAGTTCTTC
.	TRBV19	TRBJ2-1	.	CASRRGDEQFF	TGTGCCAGTAGACGGGGCGATGAGCAGTTCTTC
.	TRBV9	TRBJ2-7	TRBD1	CASSVDAGTGGSYEQYF	TGTGCCAGCAGCGTCGACGCCGGGACAGGAGGTTCCTACGAGCAGTACTTC
few	TRBV5-6	TRBJ1-1	.	CASSLGFGGTEAFF	TGTGCCAGCAGCTTGGGGTTTGGTGGCACTGAAGCTTTCTTT
.	TRBV19	TRBJ1-3	.	CASSMGHQNSGNTIYF	TGTGCCAGTAGTATGGGACACCAAAACTCTGGAAACACCATATATTTT
.	TRBV6-4	TRBJ2-2	.	CASSDTNTGELFF	TGTGCCAGCAGTGACACAAACACCGGGGAGCTGTTTTTT
.	TRBV11-2	TRBJ1-1	.	CASSLVGGPGAEAFF	TGTGCCAGCAGCTTAGTGGGGGGACCTGGGGCTGAAGCTTTCTTT
.	TRBV7-2	TRBJ1-6	.	CASSSGHHNSPLHF	TGTGCCAGCAGCTCGGGACACCATAATTCACCCCTCCACTTT
.	TRBV28	TRBJ1-3	.	CASSRDGLSGNTIYF	TGTGCCAGCTCTCGGGACGGACTCTCTGGAAACACCATATATTTT
.	TRBV7-9	TRBJ1-1	.	CASSLYTEAFF	TGTGCCAGCAGCTTATATACTGAAGCTTTCTTT
once	TRBV19	TRBJ1-1	.	CASEGIEAFF	TGTGCCAGCGAGGGGATTGAAGCTTTCTTT
.	TRBV12-3/TRBV12-4	TRBJ2-3	.	CASSLTDTQYF	TGTGCCAGCAGTCTCACAGATACGCAGTATTTT
.	TRBV3-1/TRBV3-2	TRBJ2-7	TRBD2	CASSHLAGVPPEQYF	TGTGCCAGCAGCCACTTAGCGGGAGTCCCTCCCGAGCAGTACTTC
.	TRBV30	TRBJ1-1	.	CAWSPMRRDEAFF	TGTGCCTGGAGCCCGATGCGGAGGGATGAAGCTTTCTTT
few	TRBV5-6	TRBJ2-1	.	CASSLMSSGSNEQFF	TGTGCCAGCAGCTTGATGAGTAGTGGTTCAAATGAGCAGTTCTTC
.	TRBV7-3	TRBJ1-1	.	CASSSRVLTSNTEAFF	TGTGCCAGCAGCTCCCGGGTCCTCACTTCGAACACTGAAGCTTTCTTT
.	TRBV18	TRBJ1-3	.	CASSPPTGSSGNTIYF	TGTGCCAGCTCACCACCAACGGGGAGCTCTGGAAACACCATATATTTT
.	TRBV7-2	TRBJ2-7	TRBD1	CASSLVTGGSYEQYF	TGTGCCAGCAGCTTGGTAACAGGGGGATCCTACGAGCAGTACTTC
.	TRBV28	TRBJ1-1	.	CASSLQGYSTEAFF	TGTGCCAGCAGTTTACAGGGATATAGCACTGAAGCTTTCTTT
.	TRBV29-1	TRBJ2-1	.	CSVEGRNEQFF	TGCAGCGTTGAAGGCAGAAATGAGCAGTTCTTC
.	TRBV11-3	TRBJ1-3	.	CASSHQTGPGSSGNTIYF	TGTGCCAGCAGCCATCAAACGGGGCCAGGGAGCTCTGGAAACACCATATATTTT
.	TRBV7-2	TRBJ2-7	TRBD1	CASSLTSSGTGFTAQYF	TGTGCCAGCAGCCTAACCTCCTCCGGGACAGGGTTTACGGCGCAGTACTTC
.	TRBV27	TRBJ1-1	.	CASRQGSTEAFF	TGTGCCAGCAGACAGGGAAGCACTGAAGCTTTCTTT
.	TRBV5-1	TRBJ2-3	.	CASSLVGSTDTQYF	TGCGCCAGCAGCTTGGTGGGTAGCACAGATACGCAGTATTTT
.	TRBV6-5	TRBJ2-3	TRBD1	CASSSGQGVADTQYF	TGTGCCAGCAGTTCGGGACAGGGAGTGGCAGATACGCAGTATTTT
few	TRBV5-6	TRBJ1-1	.	CATRGGRGRDTEAFF	TGTGCCACCCGGGGAGGTCGGGGTCGCGACACTGAAGCTTTCTTT
.	TRBV7-9	TRBJ2-1	TRBD1	CASSQMDWGQGYNEQFF	TGTGCCAGCAGCCAAATGGATTGGGGACAGGGGTACAATGAGCAGTTCTTC
few	TRBV7-2	TRBJ1-5	TRBD1	CASSRDRTNQPQHF	TGTGCCAGCAGCCGGGACAGAACAAATCAGCCCCAGCATTTT
.	TRBV7-9	TRBJ2-1	.	CASSFRANEQFF	TGTGCCAGCAGCTTTCGGGCGAATGAGCAGTTCTTC
.	TRBV10-1	TRBJ2-3	TRBD2	CASSHTSGGVDTQYF	TGCGCCAGCAGCCACACTAGCGGGGGGGTTGATACGCAGTATTTT
.	TRBV2	TRBJ1-1	TRBD1	CASSDPTGGLNTEAFF	TGTGCCAGCAGTGATCCTACAGGGGGCCTGAACACTGAAGCTTTCTTT
.	TRBV7-2	TRBJ2-7	TRBD1	CASSLADWDRSSYEQYF	TGTGCCAGCAGCTTAGCGGACTGGGACAGGAGCTCCTACGAGCAGTACTTC
.	TRBV28	TRBJ2-7	.	CASSALRQVHDEQYF	TGTGCCAGCAGTGCTTTAAGACAGGTTCACGACGAGCAGTACTTC
.	TRBV18	TRBJ1-6	TRBD1	CASSPGLDRGNSPLHF	TGTGCCAGCTCACCAGGTCTCGACAGGGGGAATTCACCCCTCCACTTT
.	TRBV27	TRBJ1-1	TRBD1	CASSASTGDMNTEAFF	TGTGCCAGCAGTGCATCGACAGGGGACATGAACACTGAAGCTTTCTTT
.	TRBV5-1	TRBJ2-7	.	CASSLAFAGYSYEQYF	TGCGCCAGCAGCTTGGCCTTTGCCGGTTACTCCTACGAGCAGTACTTC
.	TRBV7-9	TRBJ1-1	.	CASSLVLRVNTEAFF	TGTGCCAGCAGCTTAGTTCTCAGGGTGAACACTGAAGCTTTCTTT
.	TRBV6-5	TRBJ1-2	.	CASSPIDSPHYGYTF	TGTGCCAGCAGTCCTATCGACAGTCCCCACTATGGCTACACCTTC
.	TRBV27	TRBJ2-1	.	CASSLRDKSNEQFF	TGTGCCAGCAGTTTACGGGACAAGTCCAATGAGCAGTTCTTC
medium-sized	TRBV6-4	TRBJ2-1	TRBD2	CASSGLAGGNEQFF	TGTGCCAGCAGTGGACTAGCGGGAGGGAATGAGCAGTTCTTC
.	TRBV19	TRBJ1-1	.	CASNWKGNTEAFF	TGTGCCAGTAATTGGAAGGGGAACACTGAAGCTTTCTTT
.	TRBV6-4	TRBJ2-1	.	CASSDGADPNNEQFF	TGTGCCAGCAGTGACGGGGCAGACCCAAACAATGAGCAGTTCTTC
.	TRBV2	TRBJ1-5	.	CASSDFRQTAGLRQPQHF	TGTGCCAGCAGTGATTTTCGGCAAACGGCAGGCCTTCGGCAGCCCCAGCATTTT
few	TRBV4-3	TRBJ2-2	TRBD1	CASSLRTGANTGELFF	TGCGCCAGCAGCCTTAGGACAGGGGCGAACACCGGGGAGCTGTTTTTT
few	TRBV5-1	TRBJ1-2	.	CASSLVRDYGYTF	TGCGCCAGCAGCTTGGTTCGGGACTATGGCTACACCTTC
few	TRBV11-2	TRBJ1-2	TRBD1	CASSLDRGDYGYTF	TGTGCCAGCAGCTTGGACAGGGGGGACTATGGCTACACCTTC
once	TRBV2	TRBJ1-2	TRBD1	CASSERGTGLGYTF	TGTGCCAGCAGTGAAAGGGGGACAGGGCTTGGCTACACCTTC
.	TRBV5-1	TRBJ2-2	TRBD1	CASSLLLDRAAGELFF	TGCGCCAGCAGCCTTTTACTAGACAGGGCGGCCGGGGAGCTGTTTTTT
.	TRBV6-5	TRBJ2-7	.	CASSYRRSSYEQYF	TGTGCCAGCAGTTACCGACGAAGTTCCTACGAGCAGTACTTC
.	TRBV10-3	TRBJ2-3	.	CAISAGAPSTDTQYF	TGTGCCATCAGTGCGGGGGCTCCTAGCACAGATACGCAGTATTTT
once	TRBV28	TRBJ1-4	.	CASSFAGGVGNEKLFF	TGTGCCAGCAGTTTCGCCGGCGGCGTGGGTAATGAAAAACTGTTTTTT